This entry lists 32 T cell receptor beta chains sequenced from one sample in a study of CD8 T cells in Susac syndrome. Random hexamers were used to reverse transcribe the RNA input (about 0.5 to 1 ug). One entry per CDR3 protein, called by TCRdb with MiXCR from the immunoSEQ multiplex PCR reads. Of under 200,000 distinct CDR3 sequences in the sample, roughly 91% were seen once. The sample comprised CD4+ T cells from PBMCs. The receptors come from a human donor with Susac syndrome.

The chain uses TRBV6-2 or TRBV6-3 and TRBJ1-1; D is uncertain. Germline lookup yields CDR1 MNHEY and CDR2 SVGEGT. V was clipped by 2 bases and J by 0 bases, with 16 bases between them. This CDR3 comprises 17 residues. CDR3 amino acids: CASSYPRGMSMNTEAFF. CDR3 sequence (DNA): TGTGCCAGCAGTTACCCCCGAGGGATGTCAATGAACACTGAAGCTTTCTTT.

The chain employs TRBV11-2 and TRBJ1-2; the D gene is possibly TRBD1 (5 bases). The length of the CDR3 is 14 residues. Trimming shortened V by 5 bases and J by 3 bases, and 13 bases separated the two germline ends. Germline V gene lookup returns CDR1 SGHAT and CDR2 FQNNGV. This CDR3 reads CASSILTGDYGYTF. The DNA of the CDR3 is TGTGCCAGCAGCATCCTTACAGGAGACTATGGCTACACCTTC.

The chain combines TRBV20-1 with TRBJ1-1; TRBD1 might be the D (6 bases). V was trimmed by 5 bases and J by 4 bases, leaving 14 bases between them. In germline, CDR1 is DFQATT, CDR2 SNEGSKA (reference sequence). The CDR3 runs to 13 residues. The CDR3 spells CSAQGQYITEAFF. CDR3 DNA: TGCAGTGCTCAAGGACAGTATATCACTGAAGCTTTCTTT.

The rearrangement links TRBV14 to TRBJ2-1; D possibly corresponds to TRBD2 (6 bases). The CDR3 sequence is 14 residues long. The V end lost 3 bases, the J end lost 5 bases, and 11 bases lay between the germline ends. Germline lookup yields CDR1 SGHDN and CDR2 FVKESK. DNA of the CDR3: TGTGCCAGCAGCCAGGCAGGGAGGAACAATGAGCAGTTCTTC. This codes for CASSQAGRNNEQFF.

The chain employs TRBV29-1 and TRBJ2-1; 12 bases match TRBD2. This CDR3 is 14 amino acids long. Germline CDR1 reads SQVTM; CDR2 reads ANQGSEA. V lost 7 bases to trimming and J lost 8 bases; unmatched junction nucleotides: 9. Here the CDR3 reads CSATRLAGDDEQFF. The CDR3 DNA reads as TGCAGCGCCACACGACTAGCGGGAGACGATGAGCAGTTCTTC.

The J gene is TRBJ2-5, the V gene TRBV7-8; 7 bases are shared with TRBD1. Germline CDR1 reads SGHVS; CDR2 reads FQNEAQ. The CDR3 runs to 14 residues. Trimming removed 3 bases from V and 1 base from J; junction bases left unmatched: 2. This chain's CDR3 is CASSLGTVQETQYF. CDR3 coding DNA: TGTGCCAGCAGCTTGGGGACAGTCCAAGAGACCCAGTACTTC.

This clonotype was found a few times. The chain uses TRBV5-1 and TRBJ2-1; 9 bases are shared with TRBD2. The CDR3 spans 16 residues. CDR1 and CDR2 (germline): SGHRS, YFSETQ. V lost 3 bases and J lost 5; bases outside the gene matches: 9. The CDR3 nucleotides read TGCGCCAGCAGCTCCGTCAGGCCTAGCGGGGACAATGAGCAGTTCTTC. It encodes CASSSVRPSGDNEQFF.

The V gene is TRBV6-4, the J gene TRBJ2-7, with D unclear. CDR1 and CDR2 from the germline V gene are MRHNA and SNTAGT. V lost 2 bases and J 6 bases, leaving 11 bases between the germline ends. This CDR3 is 13 amino acids long. This CDR3 reads CASSDPYCGEQYF. The CDR3 coding sequence is TGTGCCAGCAGTGACCCCTATTGTGGCGAGCAGTACTTC.

The chain employs TRBV6-4 and TRBJ2-1, with TRBD1 matching over 8 bases. The CDR3 consists of 14 residues. Germline V gene sequence: CDR1 MRHNA, CDR2 SNTAGT. The V and J ends lost 3 bases and 6 bases, in that order; junction bases with no gene match: 4. In DNA form, the CDR3 reads TGTGCCAGCAGTGAGGAGACAGGGGTCAATGAGCAGTTCTTC. As protein: CASSEETGVNEQFF.

J is TRBJ1-1 and V is TRBV20-1; D gene uncertain. Per the germline V gene, CDR1 is DFQATT and CDR2 is SNEGSKA (reference sequence). This CDR3 is built from 11 residues. Trimming left V 3 bases short and J 2 bases short, with 4 bases between. The CDR3 DNA follows: TGCAGTGCTAGCTATAACACTGAAGCTTTCTTT. Translated, it gives CSASYNTEAFF.

J is TRBJ1-2 and V is TRBV29-1; 7 nucleotides align to TRBD1. CDR3 size: 13 residues. V gave up 6 bases and J gave up 8 bases; unmatched junction bases: 12. Germline CDR1 SQVTM, CDR2 ANQGSEA. The CDR3 is CSVEGQLKSGYTF. In nucleotides, the CDR3 is TGCAGCGTAGAGGGACAGTTAAAGTCGGGCTACACCTTC. Full variable domain (rest looked up from reference TRBV29-1 and TRBJ1-2): SAVISQKPSRDICQRGTSLTIQCQVDSQVTMMFWYRQQPGQSLTLIATANQGSEATYESGFVIDKFPISRPNLTFSTLTVSNMSPEDSSIYLCSVEGQLKSGYTFGSGTRLTVV.

The chain has TRBV6-5 and TRBJ2-7, with D possibly TRBD2 on 5 matching bases. Looked up from germline, CDR1 is MNHEY and CDR2 is SVGAGI. There are 14 residues in the CDR3. The V and J ends lost 2 bases and 0 bases respectively, with 8 bases between them. CDR3 nucleotides: TGTGCCAGCAGTTACGGGAGAGCCTCCTACGAGCAGTACTTC. It is translated as CASSYGRASYEQYF.

The CDR3 nucleotides are TGCGCCAGCAGCCAGTTGCATCCGGGGCAGGGCACTGAAGCTTTCTTT. Translation: CASSQLHPGQGTEAFF. J is TRBJ1-1 and V is TRBV4-1; a weak D match, TRBD1 (5 bases). This CDR3 is 16 amino acids long. Germline assignment: CDR1 MGHRA and CDR2 YSYEKL. V gave up 3 bases and J gave up 4 bases, with 18 bases separating them.

For the CDR3, the DNA is TGTGCCAGCTCAGCGGCTGGGACAGGGAGCAACGAGCAGTACTTC. Protein: CASSAAGTGSNEQYF. This chain joins TRBV18 and TRBJ2-7, with 9 bases aligning to TRBD1. With 5 bases clipped from V and 5 bases from J, the junction kept 10 bases outside the gene matches. This CDR3 is built from 15 residues. Germline V gene sequence: CDR1 KGHSH, CDR2 LQKENI.

This clonotype came up a few times. The V gene is TRBV5-6, the J gene TRBJ2-1; no clear D. V was shortened by 1 base and J by 6 bases, with 2 bases between the two germline ends. CDR3 length: 11 residues. Germline V CDR1 and CDR2: SGHDT, YYEEEE. The DNA for the CDR3 is TGTGCCAGCAGCTTGATCAATGAGCAGTTCTTC. This encodes CASSLINEQFF.

The chain recombines TRBV14 with TRBJ2-1; D call uncertain. This CDR3 is built from 12 residues. V gave up 0 bases and J gave up 7 bases, with 4 bases separating them. CDR1 is SGHDN, CDR2 FVKESK, per germline. As DNA, the CDR3 is TGTGCCAGCAGCCAAGAATTTAATGAGCAGTTCTTC. Amino acid sequence: CASSQEFNEQFF.

This chain links TRBV4-2 with TRBJ2-3; 10 bases are a match to TRBD2. The CDR3 is made up of 18 amino acids. Germline lookup yields CDR1 LGHNA and CDR2 YNFKEQ. The J segment lost 3 bases and the V segment lost 0 bases, leaving 9 bases of the junction unmatched. This CDR3 reads CASSQDFGAGGQTDTQYF. The CDR3 DNA is TGTGCCAGCAGCCAAGATTTCGGAGCGGGAGGGCAAACAGATACGCAGTATTTT.

This CDR3 reads CASSQTSGNWNEQFF. For the CDR3, the DNA is TGCGCCAGCAGCCAAACTAGCGGGAATTGGAATGAGCAGTTCTTC. The V gene is TRBV4-1, the J gene TRBJ2-1; 10 nucleotides line up with TRBD2. CDR1 MGHRA and CDR2 YSYEKL come from the germline V gene. V shed 2 bases, J shed 7 bases, and the junction held 5 bases outside the gene matches. CDR3 size: 15 residues.

V and J are TRBV20-1 and TRBJ2-5; 8 nucleotides agree with TRBD2. V shed 6 bases and J 0 bases; nucleotides not matched to a gene: 6. Germline lookup yields CDR1 DFQATT and CDR2 SNEGSKA (reference sequence). The CDR3 covers 14 residues. CDR3 DNA sequence: TGCAGTGCCCGACCAGCGGGAGACCAAGAGACCCAGTACTTC. It codes for CSARPAGDQETQYF.

The CDR3 spells CASSPSTGNTEAFF. The CDR3 DNA reads TGTGCCAGCTCACCATCTACCGGGAACACTGAAGCTTTCTTT. The chain combines TRBV18 with TRBJ1-1, with D uncertain. Germline V CDR1 and CDR2: KGHSH, LQKENI. The CDR3 is 14 residues long. Trimming removed 2 bases from V and 1 base from J, with 8 bases in between.

The chain uses TRBV2 and TRBJ2-5; D not resolved. The germline CDR1 and CDR2 sequences are SNHLY and FYNNEI. CDR3 size: 13 residues. Trimming took off 2 bases at V and 1 base at J, with 5 bases between the two ends. The CDR3 sequence is CASSEHGQETQYF. The CDR3 nucleotides read TGTGCCAGCAGTGAACACGGCCAAGAGACCCAGTACTTC.

The chain joins TRBV6-1 to TRBJ1-3; 7 nucleotides line up with TRBD1. The germline CDR1 and CDR2 sequences are MNHNS and SASEGT. V dropped 5 bases and J dropped 5; count of bases not matched to a gene: 12. The CDR3 is made up of 16 amino acids. CDR3 in DNA: TGTGCCAGCAGTCCTCGGGACAGACTTATCCGAAACACCATATATTTT. Protein: CASSPRDRLIRNTIYF.

The chain uses TRBV2 and TRBJ1-4; the D is unclear. Germline V gene data show CDR1 as SNHLY and CDR2 as FYNNEI. This CDR3 comprises 12 residues. V lost 6 bases and J lost 8, with 10 bases in between. CDR3 coding DNA: TGTGCCAGCAGATCCGGGAGCGAAAAACTGTTTTTT. This encodes CASRSGSEKLFF.

The rearrangement uses TRBV3-1 and TRBJ2-7, with 9 bases aligning to TRBD2. V shed 0 bases, J shed 4 bases, and the junction held 10 bases outside the gene matches. Germline CDR1 and CDR2: LGHDT and YNNKEL (reference sequence). There are 17 residues in the CDR3. The CDR3 bases are TGTGCCAGCAGCCAAGATGTTAGGCTAGCGGGGCGGTACGAGCAGTACTTC. Its translation: CASSQDVRLAGRYEQYF.

The chain uses TRBV20-1 and TRBJ1-1; D not resolved. V was pared by 1 base and J by 4 bases, with 13 bases between. CDR3 size: 14 residues. CDR1 DFQATT and CDR2 SNEGSKA come from the germline V gene (reference sequence). This CDR3 reads CSARGRVEATEAFF. In DNA form, the CDR3 reads TGCAGTGCTAGAGGGAGGGTTGAGGCCACTGAAGCTTTCTTT.

The chain carries TRBV20-1 and TRBJ1-1, with 9 bases that match TRBD1. The CDR3 consists of 14 residues. CDR1 and CDR2 from the germline V gene are DFQATT and SNEGSKA (reference sequence). J was trimmed by 0 bases and V by 6 bases; bases with no gene match: 5. The CDR3 bases are TGCAGTGCCGCCGGGACAGGGATGAACACTGAAGCTTTCTTT. Protein sequence: CSAAGTGMNTEAFF.

This clonotype was seen only once. The gene calls are TRBV4-1 and TRBJ2-1; the match to TRBD2 covers 14 bases. J lost 6 bases, V lost 0 bases, and 4 bases had no gene match. Per the germline V gene, CDR1 is MGHRA and CDR2 is YSYEKL. The CDR3 is made up of 17 amino acids. CDR3 loop: CASSQDYGLAGGNEQFF. CDR3 sequence (DNA): TGCGCCAGCAGCCAAGATTACGGACTAGCGGGGGGCAATGAGCAGTTCTTC.

CDR3 nucleotide sequence: TGTGCCTGGAGGGATGGTGGGGCCAACGTCCTGACTTTC. Translation: CAWRDGGANVLTF. This rearrangement joins TRBV30 to TRBJ2-6, with unresolved D. The V gene's germline CDR1 is GTSNPN and CDR2 SVGIG (reference sequence). V shed 3 bases and J shed 3 bases, with 6 bases lying between them. The CDR3 spans 13 residues.

CDR3 sequence reads: CASSWGPTVAGELFF. In DNA, the CDR3 is TGTGCCAGCAGCTGGGGACCGACTGTCGCCGGGGAGCTGTTTTTT. The chain combines TRBV5-4 with TRBJ2-2, with D perhaps being TRBD1 or TRBD2 (5 bases each). From germline, CDR1 is SGHNT and CDR2 YYREEE (reference sequence). Trimming took 3 bases from V and 6 from J, leaving 15 bases between them. The CDR3 contains 15 residues.

The CDR3 DNA follows: TGTGCCAGCAGCTCCCTAGCGGGGCGGGAGACCCAGTACTTC. Its translation: CASSSLAGRETQYF. The rearrangement joins TRBV5-4 to TRBJ2-5; 9 bases line up with TRBD2. V lost 3 bases to trimming and J lost 5 bases; unmatched junction nucleotides: 5. This CDR3 is 14 amino acids long. Germline lookup yields CDR1 SGHNT and CDR2 YYREEE (reference sequence).

This clonotype was detected only once. V gene TRBV5-1 combines with J gene TRBJ2-1; 10 bases align to TRBD1. The CDR3 spans 15 residues. J lost 1 base, V lost 5 bases, and 3 bases had no gene match. In germline, CDR1 is SGHRS, CDR2 YFSETQ. CDR3 bases: TGCGCCAGCAGGCAGGGACAGGGGTCCTACAATGAGCAGTTCTTC. Translation: CASRQGQGSYNEQFF.

V and J are TRBV20-1 and TRBJ1-2, with 10 bases identical to TRBD1. Germline trimming cut 4 bases from V and 4 bases from J; bases unmatched to any gene: 6. This CDR3 has 14 residues. Germline V gene data show CDR1 as DFQATT and CDR2 as SNEGSKA (reference sequence). The CDR3 DNA reads as TGCAGTGCTATACCGGGACAGGGGACCTATGGCTACACCTTC. Protein product: CSAIPGQGTYGYTF.